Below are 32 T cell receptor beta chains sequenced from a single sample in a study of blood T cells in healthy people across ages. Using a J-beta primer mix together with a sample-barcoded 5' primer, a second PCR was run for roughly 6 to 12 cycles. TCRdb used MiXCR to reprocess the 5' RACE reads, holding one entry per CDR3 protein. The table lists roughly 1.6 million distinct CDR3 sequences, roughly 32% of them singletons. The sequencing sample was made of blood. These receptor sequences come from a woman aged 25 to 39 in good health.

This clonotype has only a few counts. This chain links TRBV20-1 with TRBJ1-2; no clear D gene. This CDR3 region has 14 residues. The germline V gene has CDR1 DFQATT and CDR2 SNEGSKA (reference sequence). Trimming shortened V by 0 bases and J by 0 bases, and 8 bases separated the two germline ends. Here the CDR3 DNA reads TGCAGTGCTAGAGAAGCGATATCTAACTATGGCTACACCTTC. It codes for CSAREAISNYGYTF.

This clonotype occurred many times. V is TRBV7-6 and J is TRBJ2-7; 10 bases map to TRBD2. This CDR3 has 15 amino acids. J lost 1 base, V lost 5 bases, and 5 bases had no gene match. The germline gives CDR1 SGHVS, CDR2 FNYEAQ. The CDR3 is CASSPTSGASYEQYF. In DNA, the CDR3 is TGTGCCAGCAGCCCAACTAGCGGGGCTTCCTACGAGCAGTACTTC.

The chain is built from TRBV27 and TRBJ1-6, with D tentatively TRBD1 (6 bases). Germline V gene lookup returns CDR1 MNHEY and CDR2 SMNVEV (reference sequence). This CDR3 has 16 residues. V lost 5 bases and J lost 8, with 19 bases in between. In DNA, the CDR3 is TGTGCCAGCAGTCCCAAACTCGGGACAACGGATTCACCCCTCCACTTT. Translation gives CASSPKLGTTDSPLHF.

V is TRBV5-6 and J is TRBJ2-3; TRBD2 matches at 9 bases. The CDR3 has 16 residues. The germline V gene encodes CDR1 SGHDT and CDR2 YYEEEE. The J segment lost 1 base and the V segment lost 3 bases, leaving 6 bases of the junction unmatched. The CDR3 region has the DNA TGTGCCAGCAGCTGGGGATCTAGCGGGGGCACAGATACGCAGTATTTT. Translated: CASSWGSSGGTDTQYF.

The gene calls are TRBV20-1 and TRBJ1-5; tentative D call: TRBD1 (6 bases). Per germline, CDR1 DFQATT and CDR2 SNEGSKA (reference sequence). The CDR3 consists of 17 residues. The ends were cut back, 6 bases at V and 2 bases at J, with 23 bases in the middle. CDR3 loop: CSAKEKRAPGGNQPQHF. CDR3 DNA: TGCAGTGCAAAGGAAAAGAGAGCCCCAGGGGGCAATCAGCCCCAGCATTTT.

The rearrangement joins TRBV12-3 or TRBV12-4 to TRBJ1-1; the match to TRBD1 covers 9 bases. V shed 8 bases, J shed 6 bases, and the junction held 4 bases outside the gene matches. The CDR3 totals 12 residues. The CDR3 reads CASGRQGAEAFF. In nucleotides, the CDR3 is TGTGCCAGCGGTCGACAGGGGGCTGAAGCTTTCTTT.

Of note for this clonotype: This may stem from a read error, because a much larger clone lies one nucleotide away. CDR3 residues: CSAREIAPRPQHF. The CDR3 bases are TGCAGTGCTAGGGAGATAGCTCCTCGGCCCCAGCATTTT. This chain joins TRBV20-1 and TRBJ1-5; D unclear. The CDR3 has 13 residues. The V gene's germline CDR1 is DFQATT and CDR2 SNEGSKA (reference sequence). V was cut by 3 bases and J by 9 bases, with 15 bases left in between.

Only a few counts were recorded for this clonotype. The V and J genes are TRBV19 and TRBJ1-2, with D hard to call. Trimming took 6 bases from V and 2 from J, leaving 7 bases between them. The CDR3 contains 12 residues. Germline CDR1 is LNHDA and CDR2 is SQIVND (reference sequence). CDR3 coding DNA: TGTGCCAGTAGGGTGCAGAACTATGGCTACACCTTC. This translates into CASRVQNYGYTF.

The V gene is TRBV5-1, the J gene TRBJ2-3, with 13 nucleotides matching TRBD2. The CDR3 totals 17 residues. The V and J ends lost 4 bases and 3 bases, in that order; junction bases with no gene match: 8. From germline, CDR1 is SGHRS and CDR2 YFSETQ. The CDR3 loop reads CASSVRTSGGITDTQYF. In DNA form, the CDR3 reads TGCGCCAGCAGCGTTCGGACTAGCGGGGGAATAACAGATACGCAGTATTTT. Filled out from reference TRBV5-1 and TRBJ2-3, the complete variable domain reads KAGVTQTPRYLIKTRGQQVTLSCSPISGHRSVSWYQQTPGQGLQFLFEYFSETQRNKGNFPGRFSGRQFSNSRSEMNVSTLELGDSALYLCASSVRTSGGITDTQYFGPGTRLTVL.

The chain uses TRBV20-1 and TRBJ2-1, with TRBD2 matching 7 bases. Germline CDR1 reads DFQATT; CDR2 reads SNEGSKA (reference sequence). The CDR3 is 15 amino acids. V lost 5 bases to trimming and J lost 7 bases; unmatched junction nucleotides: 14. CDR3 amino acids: CSAEEGTTLINEQFF. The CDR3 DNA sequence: TGCAGTGCTGAGGAGGGGACTACCCTCATTAATGAGCAGTTCTTC.

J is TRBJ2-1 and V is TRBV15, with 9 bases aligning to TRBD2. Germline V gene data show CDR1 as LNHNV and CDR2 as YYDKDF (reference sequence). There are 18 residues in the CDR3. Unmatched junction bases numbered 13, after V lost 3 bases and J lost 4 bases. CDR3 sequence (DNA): TGTGCCACCAGCAGGAAAAACTTAGCGGGAGTAACATACAATGAGCAGTTCTTC. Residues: CATSRKNLAGVTYNEQFF.

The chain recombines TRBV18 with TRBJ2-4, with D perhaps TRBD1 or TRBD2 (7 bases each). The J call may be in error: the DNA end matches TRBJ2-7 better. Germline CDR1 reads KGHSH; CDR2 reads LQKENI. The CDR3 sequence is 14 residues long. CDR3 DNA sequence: TGTGCCAGCTCACCTTTTACAGGGGAGGGCGAGCAGTACTTC. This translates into CASSPFTGEGEQYF.

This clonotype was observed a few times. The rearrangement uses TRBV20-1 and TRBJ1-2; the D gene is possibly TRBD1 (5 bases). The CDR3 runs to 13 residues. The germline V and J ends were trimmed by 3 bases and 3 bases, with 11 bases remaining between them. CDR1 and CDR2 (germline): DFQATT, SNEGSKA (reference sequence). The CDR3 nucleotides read TGCAGTGCTAGCCCACAGGCTGACTATGGCTACACCTTC. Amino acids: CSASPQADYGYTF.

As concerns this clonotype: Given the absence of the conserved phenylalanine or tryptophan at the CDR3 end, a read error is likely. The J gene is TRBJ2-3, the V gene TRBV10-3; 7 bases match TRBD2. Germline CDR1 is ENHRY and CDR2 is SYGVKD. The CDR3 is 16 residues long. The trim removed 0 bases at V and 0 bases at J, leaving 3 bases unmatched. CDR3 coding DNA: TGTGCCATCAGTGAGTCTGTGCGGGGGAGCACAGATACGCAGTATTGT. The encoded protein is CAISESVRGSTDTQYC.

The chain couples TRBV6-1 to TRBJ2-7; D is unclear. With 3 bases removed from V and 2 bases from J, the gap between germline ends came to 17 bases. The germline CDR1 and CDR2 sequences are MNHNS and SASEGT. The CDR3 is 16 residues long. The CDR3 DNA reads TGTGCCAGCAGTGATCCTGGGCCACGCAGCCCCTACGAGCAGTACGTC. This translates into CASSDPGPRSPYEQYV.

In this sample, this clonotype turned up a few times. The CDR3 sequence is CASSAGWSYNEQFF. For the CDR3, the DNA is TGTGCCAGCTCAGCCGGGTGGTCCTACAATGAGCAGTTCTTC. This chain uses TRBV18 with TRBJ2-1; D gene unclear. Trimming cost V 5 bases and J 1 base, with 9 bases left between them. Germline V gene lookup returns CDR1 KGHSH and CDR2 LQKENI. The CDR3 consists of 14 residues.

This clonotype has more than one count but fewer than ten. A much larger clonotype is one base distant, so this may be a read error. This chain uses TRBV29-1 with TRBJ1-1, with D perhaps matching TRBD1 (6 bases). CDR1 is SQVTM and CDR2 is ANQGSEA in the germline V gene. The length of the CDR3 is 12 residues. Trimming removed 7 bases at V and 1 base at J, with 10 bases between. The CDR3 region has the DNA TGCAGCGGCTGGGGGCAGAACACTGAAGCTTTCTTT. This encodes CSGWGQNTEAFF.

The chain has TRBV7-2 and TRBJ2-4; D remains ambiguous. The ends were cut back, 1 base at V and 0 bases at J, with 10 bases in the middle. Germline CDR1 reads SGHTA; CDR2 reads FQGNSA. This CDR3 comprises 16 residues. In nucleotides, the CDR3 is TGTGCCAGCAGCTTAGATTGGAAGCTAGCCAAAAACATTCAGTACTTC. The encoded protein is CASSLDWKLAKNIQYF.

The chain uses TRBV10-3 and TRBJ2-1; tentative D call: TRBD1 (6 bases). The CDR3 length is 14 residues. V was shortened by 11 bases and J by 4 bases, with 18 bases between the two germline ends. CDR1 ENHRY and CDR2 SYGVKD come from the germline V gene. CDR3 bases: TGTGCCGTCCAACAGGGAAGTGCTTACAATGAGCAGTTCTTC. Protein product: CAVQQGSAYNEQFF.

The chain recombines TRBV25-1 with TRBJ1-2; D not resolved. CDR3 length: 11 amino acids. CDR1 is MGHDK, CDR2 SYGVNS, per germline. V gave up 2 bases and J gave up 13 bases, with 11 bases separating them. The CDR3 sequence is CASSEGWLLTF. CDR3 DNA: TGTGCCAGCAGTGAAGGGTGGTTACTCACCTTC.

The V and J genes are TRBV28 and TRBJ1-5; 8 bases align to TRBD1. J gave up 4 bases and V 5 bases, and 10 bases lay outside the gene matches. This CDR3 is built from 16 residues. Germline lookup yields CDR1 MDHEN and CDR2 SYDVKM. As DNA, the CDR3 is TGTGCCAGCAGTCACTCGAGGCAGGGGGCGAATCAGCCCCAGCATTTT. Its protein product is CASSHSRQGANQPQHF.

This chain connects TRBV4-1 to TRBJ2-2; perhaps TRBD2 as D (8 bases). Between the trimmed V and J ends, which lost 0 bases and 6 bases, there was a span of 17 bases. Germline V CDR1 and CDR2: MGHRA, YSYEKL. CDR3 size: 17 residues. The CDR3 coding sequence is TGCGCCAGCAGCCAAGATGGAATCGGGAGGGGGCCCGGGGAGCTGTTTTTT. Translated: CASSQDGIGRGPGELFF.

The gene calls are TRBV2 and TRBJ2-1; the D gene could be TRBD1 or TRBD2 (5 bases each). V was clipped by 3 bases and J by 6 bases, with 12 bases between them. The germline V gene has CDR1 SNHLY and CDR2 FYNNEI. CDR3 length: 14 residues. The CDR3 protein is CASSEQGVSNEQFF. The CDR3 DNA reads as TGTGCCAGCAGTGAGCAGGGAGTTAGCAATGAGCAGTTCTTC.

CDR3 in DNA: TGTGCCAGCAGCTTAGTGCGCGGGGGTGAATACGAGCAGTACTTC. Amino acid sequence: CASSLVRGGEYEQYF. The chain employs TRBV7-2 and TRBJ2-7, with 7 bases matching TRBD2. CDR3 size: 15 residues. Per the germline V gene, CDR1 is SGHTA and CDR2 is FQGNSA. After removal of 1 base from V and 4 bases from J, the junction contained 7 bases not matched to a gene.

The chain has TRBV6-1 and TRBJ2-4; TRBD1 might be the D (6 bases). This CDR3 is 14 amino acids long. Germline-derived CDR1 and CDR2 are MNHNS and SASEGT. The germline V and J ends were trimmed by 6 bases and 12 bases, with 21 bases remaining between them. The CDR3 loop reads CASRGNDPRDTQYF. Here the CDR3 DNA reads TGTGCCAGCAGGGGGAACGACCCTAGGGACACTCAGTACTTC.

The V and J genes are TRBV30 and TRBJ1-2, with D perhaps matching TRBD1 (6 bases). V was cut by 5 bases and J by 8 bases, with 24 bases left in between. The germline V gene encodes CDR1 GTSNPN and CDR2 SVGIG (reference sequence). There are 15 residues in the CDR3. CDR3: CAWVVEKGGSTGYTF. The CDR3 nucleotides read TGTGCCTGGGTGGTGGAGAAAGGGGGTTCGACCGGCTACACCTTC.

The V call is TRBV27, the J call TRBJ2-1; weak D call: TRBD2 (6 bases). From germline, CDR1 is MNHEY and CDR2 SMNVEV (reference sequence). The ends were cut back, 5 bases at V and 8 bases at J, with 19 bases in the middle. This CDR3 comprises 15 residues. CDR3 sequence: CASSLASEAWYEQFF. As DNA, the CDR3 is TGTGCCAGCAGTCTAGCGAGTGAGGCCTGGTATGAGCAGTTCTTC.

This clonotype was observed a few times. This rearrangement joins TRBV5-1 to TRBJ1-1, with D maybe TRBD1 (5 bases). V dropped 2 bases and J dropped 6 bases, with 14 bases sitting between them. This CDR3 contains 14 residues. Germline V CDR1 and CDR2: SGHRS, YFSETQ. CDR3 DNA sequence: TGCGCCAGCAGCTTAGGGGCCGAAAGTCCTGAAGCTTTCTTT. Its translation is CASSLGAESPEAFF.

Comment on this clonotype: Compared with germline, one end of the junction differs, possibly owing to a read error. The CDR3 sequence is CASSPPRGVNTQYF. CDR3 sequence (DNA): TGTGCCAGCTCACCCCCAAGGGGGGTCAACACTCAGTACTTC. The chain employs TRBV18 and TRBJ2-4, with D perhaps given as TRBD1 or TRBD2 (6 bases each). The CDR3 length is 14 residues. Germline lookup yields CDR1 KGHSH and CDR2 LQKENI.

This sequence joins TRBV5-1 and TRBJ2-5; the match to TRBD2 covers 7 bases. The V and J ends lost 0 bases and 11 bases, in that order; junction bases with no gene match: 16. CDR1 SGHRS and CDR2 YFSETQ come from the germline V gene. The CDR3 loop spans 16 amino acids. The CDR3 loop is CASSLDRGVLSREQYF. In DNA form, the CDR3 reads TGCGCCAGCAGCTTGGATCGGGGGGTATTATCGAGGGAGCAGTACTTC.

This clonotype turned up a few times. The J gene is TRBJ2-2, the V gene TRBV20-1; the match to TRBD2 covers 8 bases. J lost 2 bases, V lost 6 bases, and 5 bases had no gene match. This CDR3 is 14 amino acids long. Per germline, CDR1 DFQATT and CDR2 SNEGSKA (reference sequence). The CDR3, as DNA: TGCAGTGCCCGGGGACTAGGCAACACCGGGGAGCTGTTTTTT. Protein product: CSARGLGNTGELFF.

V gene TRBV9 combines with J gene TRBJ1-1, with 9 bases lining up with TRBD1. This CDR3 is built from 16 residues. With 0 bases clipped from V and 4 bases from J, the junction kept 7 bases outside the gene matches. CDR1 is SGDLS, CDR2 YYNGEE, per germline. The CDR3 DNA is TGTGCCAGCAGCGTAGGGCTGGGGACAGGGACCACTGAAGCTTTCTTT. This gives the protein CASSVGLGTGTTEAFF.